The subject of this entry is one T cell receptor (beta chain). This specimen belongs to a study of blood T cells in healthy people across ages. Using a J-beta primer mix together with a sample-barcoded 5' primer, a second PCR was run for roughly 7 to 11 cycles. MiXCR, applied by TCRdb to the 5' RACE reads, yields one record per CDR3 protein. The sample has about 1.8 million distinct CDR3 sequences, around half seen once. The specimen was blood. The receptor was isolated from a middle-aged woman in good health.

The CDR3 protein is CSARGFGGALLAKNIQYF. The CDR3 nucleotides read TGCAGTGCTAGAGGATTCGGGGGGGCTCTTCTGGCCAAAAACATTCAGTACTTC. The rearrangement uses TRBV20-1 and TRBJ2-4, with 8 bases identical to TRBD2. With 1 base clipped from V and 1 base from J, the junction kept 12 bases outside the gene matches. The CDR3 is 18 residues long. Germline V CDR1 and CDR2: DFQATT, SNEGSKA (reference sequence).